This T cell receptor (beta chain) was observed in a study of human T cells and chemical hapten exposure. TCRdb used MiXCR to reprocess the RACE reads, holding one entry per CDR3 protein. In the table there are about 37,000 distinct CDR3 sequences, approximately 6.3% of which are singletons. There are a few counts of this clonotype. CDR1 is KGHSH, CDR2 LQKENI, per germline. Trimming took off 1 base at V and 6 bases at J, with 20 bases between the two ends. This CDR3 is 17 amino acids long. Described time point: patch test 1, 2 weeks after DPC sensitization. Treatment specified: therapeutic diphenylcyclopropenone sensitization with weekly scalp DPC. Extraction yielded total RNA from whole blood (unfractionated).

Sequenced here: whole blood, sampled in connection with sensitization to the hapten diphenylcyclopropenone (DPC). J is TRBJ2-3 and V is TRBV18; D remains ambiguous. The clonotype was recovered from a woman aged 30 to 39 with alopecia areata. Some clones in this sample may be carry-over from other donors' samples. CDR3 coding DNA: TGTGCCAGCTCACCACTGGGCAGGCCGAATTCTGCGGATACGCAGTATTTT. Translation: CASSPLGRPNSADTQYF.